This T cell receptor (beta chain) was documented in a study of shared clonotypes between healthy human individuals. In the study overall: Donors had three CD4 naive, three CD4 memory, two CD8 naive and one CD8 memory plate apiece.

The length of the CDR3 is 14 residues. From germline, CDR1 is KGHSH and CDR2 LQKENI. Trimming took off 3 bases at V and 0 bases at J, with 7 bases between the two ends. Sorted-subset replicate PCRs used 150 to 200 ng DNA, some 30,000 T cell genomes. Data came from immunoSEQ multiplex PCR; TCRdb stores just in-frame clones and leaves some out. Here the sample spans approximately 340,000 clones, 74% being singletons. Study-wide results and limits: Across subsets, estimated richness was generally greater for naive than for memory populations. Clonotypes shared by all four donors outscored non-shared clonotypes in generation probability.

Note on this clone: What it binds is unknown. Different DNA sequences within this sample yield the same CDR3.

This chain uses TRBV18 with TRBJ2-3; possible D gene TRBD1, 5 bases. This sequence originates from a man younger than 45 in good health. Sample: memory CD4+ T cells sorted from blood. Subset: CD45RA-negative fraction. In DNA, the CDR3 is TGTGCCAGCTCACCGGGGCCCAGCACAGATACGCAGTATTTT. Amino acids: CASSPGPSTDTQYF. Filled out from reference TRBV18 and TRBJ2-3, the complete variable domain reads NAGVMQNPRHLVRRRGQEARLRCSPMKGHSHVYWYRQLPEEGLKFMVYLQKENIIDESGMPKERFSAEFPKEGPSILRIQQVVRGDSAAYFCASSPGPSTDTQYFGPGTRLTVL.